One sample yielded the 20 T cell receptor beta chains listed below, sequenced in a study of T cells in Graves' hyperthyroidism and ophthalmopathy. The TCR beta CDR3 regions underwent amplification using RNA transcripts as the source. The HTBI primer set was used in a first-round RT-PCR of the TCR CDR3. TCRdb processed the multiplex PCR reads anew with MiXCR; each CDR3 protein has one entry. The data show 500,000 or so distinct CDR3 sequences, roughly 18% seen once. Sequencing was performed on blood. These receptors all come from a woman aged 18 to 35 with Graves' ophthalmopathy.

The table lists this clonotype with a few counts. The rearrangement links TRBV29-1 to TRBJ1-1; 7 nucleotides agree with TRBD1. The CDR3 totals 13 residues. Germline assignment: CDR1 SQVTM and CDR2 ANQGSEA. V shed 5 bases and J 3 bases; nucleotides not matched to a gene: 6. Written as DNA, the CDR3 is TGCAGCGTTCGACAGGGTTGGGACACTGAAGCTTTCTTT. Encoded protein: CSVRQGWDTEAFF.

This clonotype was observed at least ten times. The V and J genes are TRBV28 and TRBJ2-7; the D gene is possibly TRBD1 (5 bases). Trimming left V 5 bases short and J 4 bases short, with 18 bases between. The CDR3 totals 15 residues. Germline loops: CDR1 MDHEN, CDR2 SYDVKM. Here the CDR3 reads CASSPPSRVRYEQYF. The CDR3 bases are TGTGCCAGCAGTCCACCCTCCAGGGTGCGGTACGAGCAGTACTTC.

This clonotype was seen ten or more times. This chain uses TRBV28 with TRBJ2-7, with 9 bases lining up with TRBD2. This CDR3 region has 16 residues. The germline CDR1 and CDR2 sequences are MDHEN and SYDVKM. V lost 1 base to trimming and J lost 2 bases; unmatched junction nucleotides: 6. CDR3 in DNA: TGTGCCAGCAGTTTATCCCCTAGCGGGACGGCCTACGAGCAGTACTTC. As protein: CASSLSPSGTAYEQYF.

This clonotype was seen repeatedly, ten times or more. V is TRBV20-1 and J is TRBJ2-7; the match to TRBD1 covers 11 bases. The V segment lost 5 bases and the J segment 1 base; nucleotides outside the gene matches: 16. Germline CDR1 DFQATT, CDR2 SNEGSKA (reference sequence). The CDR3 is 18 residues long. CDR3 nucleotides: TGCAGTGCTGAGCTTGAGGGACAGGGGGTGTTGATTTCCTACGAGCAGTACTTC. Translation gives CSAELEGQGVLISYEQYF.

Many counts were recorded for this clonotype. The chain carries TRBV28 and TRBJ2-3, with D perhaps matching TRBD2 (5 bases). V was trimmed by 9 bases and J by 8 bases, leaving 18 bases between them. CDR1 and CDR2 (germline): MDHEN, SYDVKM. The CDR3 runs to 13 residues. In DNA form, the CDR3 reads TGTGCCAGTTCCCCCCTAACGGGGAGTACGCAGTATTTT. This encodes CASSPLTGSTQYF.

This clonotype was observed a handful of times. V is TRBV18 and J is TRBJ1-6; perhaps TRBD1 as D (6 bases). V lost 3 bases and J lost 8, with 17 bases in between. From germline, CDR1 is KGHSH and CDR2 LQKENI. CDR3 size: 16 residues. Here the CDR3 reads CASSPGGAGPHSPLHF. The CDR3 DNA reads TGTGCCAGCTCACCGGGGGGGGCAGGGCCCCATTCACCCCTCCACTTT.

This clonotype was recorded at least ten times. The chain links TRBV28 to TRBJ2-3; 9 bases match TRBD1. V was clipped by 11 bases and J by 3 bases; unmatched bases: 3. Germline values: CDR1 MDHEN, CDR2 SYDVKM. CDR3 length: 12 amino acids. DNA for the CDR3: TGTGCCGAGGGACAGGGTACAGATACGCAGTATTTT. Encoded protein: CAEGQGTDTQYF.

Regarding this clonotype: This clone may be a read error of a much larger clone one base away. CDR3 loop: CSVIRDGGTEAFF. DNA of the CDR3: TGCAGCGTTATACGCGATGGAGGCACTGAAGCTTTCTTT. This chain connects TRBV29-1 to TRBJ1-1; D gene uncertain. Between the trimmed V and J ends, which lost 5 bases and 4 bases, there was a span of 14 bases. The length of the CDR3 is 13 residues. CDR1 SQVTM and CDR2 ANQGSEA come from the germline V gene.

The rearrangement joins TRBV14 to TRBJ2-2; D not certain. This CDR3 has 14 amino acids. V was shortened by 5 bases and J by 3 bases, with 10 bases between the two germline ends. The germline gives CDR1 SGHDN, CDR2 FVKESK. The CDR3 region is CASSIKPYTGELFF. The CDR3 DNA is TGTGCCAGCAGCATAAAACCGTACACCGGGGAGCTGTTTTTT.

In this sample, this clonotype turned up a few times. The gene calls are TRBV29-1 and TRBJ1-2; D is perhaps TRBD1 (6 bases). V lost 4 bases and J 4 bases, leaving 10 bases between the germline ends. The germline gives CDR1 SQVTM, CDR2 ANQGSEA. The CDR3 has 12 residues. The CDR3 is CSVVQGSYGYTF. The CDR3 DNA reads as TGCAGCGTTGTGCAGGGGAGCTATGGCTACACCTTC.

This clonotype was picked up many times. V gene TRBV2 combines with J gene TRBJ1-1; maybe TRBD1 (5 bases). In germline, CDR1 is SNHLY, CDR2 FYNNEI. Trimming removed 4 bases at V and 0 bases at J, with 18 bases between. This CDR3 region has 17 residues. The CDR3: CASSGLNQGLLNTEAFF. As DNA, the CDR3 is TGTGCCAGCAGTGGGTTGAATCAGGGCCTCCTGAACACTGAAGCTTTCTTT.

The table lists this clonotype with many counts. In DNA, the CDR3 is TGTGCCTGGAGCTCAGGGGTTGGTTCACCCCTCCACTTT. This codes for CAWSSGVGSPLHF. The chain has TRBV30 and TRBJ1-6; D may be TRBD1 (6 bases). Per the germline V gene, CDR1 is GTSNPN and CDR2 is SVGIG (reference sequence). The V end was cut by 3 bases, the J end by 9 bases, with 12 bases between. The CDR3 is made up of 13 amino acids.

The rearrangement uses TRBV27 and TRBJ1-6, with D maybe TRBD1 (6 bases). Trimming left V 6 bases short and J 2 bases short, with 17 bases between. The CDR3 spans 17 residues. Germline V gene data show CDR1 as MNHEY and CDR2 as SMNVEV (reference sequence). Written as DNA, the CDR3 is TGTGCCAGCAGCAGTAAACAGGGAGTTCCCTATAATTCACCCCTCCACTTT. The encoded protein is CASSSKQGVPYNSPLHF.

This chain links TRBV19 with TRBJ2-5; D not resolved. CDR1 is LNHDA and CDR2 is SQIVND in the germline V gene (reference sequence). CDR3 length: 14 amino acids. V was clipped by 5 bases and J by 1 base, with 11 bases between them. The DNA for the CDR3 is TGTGCCAGTAGTGCAAGACATTCCCAAGAGACCCAGTACTTC. This encodes CASSARHSQETQYF.

This clonotype was recorded many times. V is TRBV28 and J is TRBJ1-5; D perhaps matches TRBD1 (5 bases). The CDR3 sequence is 13 residues long. Deletions cut 6 bases from V and 10 bases from J, with 16 bases between. Germline CDR1 and CDR2: MDHEN and SYDVKM. CDR3 nucleotides: TGTGCCAGCAGCGCCCGGGGCTCCCAACCCCAGCATTTT. It translates to CASSARGSQPQHF. Variable domain in full (rest from reference TRBV28 and TRBJ1-5): DVKVTQSSRYLVKRTGEKVFLECVQDMDHENMFWYRQDPGLGLRLIYFSYDVKMKEKGDIPEGYSVSREKKERFSLILESASTNQTSMYLCASSARGSQPQHFGDGTRLSIL.

The sample holds a few counts of this clonotype. This chain joins TRBV29-1 and TRBJ1-3, with D perhaps TRBD1 (6 bases). This CDR3 has 14 amino acids. Trimming stripped 4 bases from V and 4 bases from J, with 14 bases between. The germline V gene encodes CDR1 SQVTM and CDR2 ANQGSEA. The CDR3: CSVGDTGHGNTIYF. In DNA, the CDR3 is TGCAGCGTTGGAGATACGGGACACGGAAACACCATATATTTT.

For this clonotype: One end of the junction varies from germline; a read error may be responsible. The chain couples TRBV20-1 to TRBJ1-5; a possible D gene is TRBD1 (6 bases). The CDR3 extends over 15 amino acids. CDR1 DFQATT and CDR2 SNEGSKA come from the germline V gene (reference sequence). The CDR3 protein is CRAETGTYSNQPQHF. The CDR3 DNA is TGCCGTGCGGAGACAGGAACCTATAGCAATCAGCCCCAGCATTTT.

The chain employs TRBV12-5 and TRBJ1-1; no reliable D call. Germline V lookup: CDR1 LGHNT, CDR2 FRNRAP. The V end lost 1 base, the J end lost 0 bases, and 12 bases lay between the germline ends. This CDR3 spans 16 amino acids. CDR3 protein: CASGLGYPRMNTEAFF. CDR3 coding DNA: TGTGCTAGTGGTTTGGGCTACCCTCGTATGAACACTGAAGCTTTCTTT.

V and J are TRBV19 and TRBJ2-1, with TRBD2 matching 7 bases. Unmatched junction bases numbered 5, after V lost 2 bases and J lost 1 base. From germline, CDR1 is LNHDA and CDR2 SQIVND (reference sequence). CDR3 length equals 16 residues. The CDR3 is CASSIRAGVSYNEQFF. In DNA form, the CDR3 reads TGTGCCAGTAGTATAAGGGCGGGAGTTTCCTACAATGAGCAGTTCTTC.

There are many counts of this clonotype. J is TRBJ2-1 and V is TRBV11-1; 7 bases map to TRBD2. Germline-derived CDR1 and CDR2 are SGHAT and FQDESV (reference sequence). The CDR3 runs 16 residues. V shed 5 bases and J 6 bases; nucleotides not matched to a gene: 13. DNA for the CDR3: TGTGCCAGCAGCGCCCGGGGAGCGGGACCCTCCAATGAGCAGTTCTTC. Its translation is CASSARGAGPSNEQFF.